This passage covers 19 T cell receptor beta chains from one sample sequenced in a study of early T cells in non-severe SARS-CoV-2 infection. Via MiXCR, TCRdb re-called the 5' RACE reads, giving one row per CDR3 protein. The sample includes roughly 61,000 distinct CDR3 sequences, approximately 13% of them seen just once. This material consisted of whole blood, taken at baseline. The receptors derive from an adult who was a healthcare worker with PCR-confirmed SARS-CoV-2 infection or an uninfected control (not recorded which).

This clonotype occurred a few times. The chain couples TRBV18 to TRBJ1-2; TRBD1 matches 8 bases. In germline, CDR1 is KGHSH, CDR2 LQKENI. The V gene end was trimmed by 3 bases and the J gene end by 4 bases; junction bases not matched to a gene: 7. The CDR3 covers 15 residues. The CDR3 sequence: CASSPPGQGIYGYTF. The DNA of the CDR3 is TGTGCCAGCTCACCTCCCGGACAGGGTATCTATGGCTACACCTTC.

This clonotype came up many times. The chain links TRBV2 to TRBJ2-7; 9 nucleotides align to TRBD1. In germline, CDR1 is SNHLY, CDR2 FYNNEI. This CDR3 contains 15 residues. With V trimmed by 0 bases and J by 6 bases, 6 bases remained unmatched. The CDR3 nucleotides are TGTGCCAGCAGTGAAGCCGGACAGGGGACAATCGAGCAGTACTTC. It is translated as CASSEAGQGTIEQYF.

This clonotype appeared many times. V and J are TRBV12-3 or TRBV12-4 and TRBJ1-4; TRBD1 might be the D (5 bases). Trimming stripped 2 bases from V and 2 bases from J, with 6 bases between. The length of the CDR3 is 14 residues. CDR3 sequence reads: CASSLRDTNEKLFF. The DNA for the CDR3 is TGTGCCAGCAGTTTAAGGGACACTAATGAAAAACTGTTTTTT.

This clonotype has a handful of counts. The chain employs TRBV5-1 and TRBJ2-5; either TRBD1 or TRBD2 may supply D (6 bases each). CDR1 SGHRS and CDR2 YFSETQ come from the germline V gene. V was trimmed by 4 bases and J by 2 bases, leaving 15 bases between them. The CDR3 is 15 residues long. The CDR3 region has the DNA TGCGCCAGCAGCCTACCCCAGGGGACTCAAGAGACCCAGTACTTC. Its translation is CASSLPQGTQETQYF.

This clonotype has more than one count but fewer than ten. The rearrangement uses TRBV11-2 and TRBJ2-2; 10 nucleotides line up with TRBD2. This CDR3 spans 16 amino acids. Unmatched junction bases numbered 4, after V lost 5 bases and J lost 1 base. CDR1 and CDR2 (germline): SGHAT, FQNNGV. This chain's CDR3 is CASSTGTSENTGELFF. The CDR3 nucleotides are TGTGCCAGCAGCACCGGGACTAGCGAGAACACCGGGGAGCTGTTTTTT.

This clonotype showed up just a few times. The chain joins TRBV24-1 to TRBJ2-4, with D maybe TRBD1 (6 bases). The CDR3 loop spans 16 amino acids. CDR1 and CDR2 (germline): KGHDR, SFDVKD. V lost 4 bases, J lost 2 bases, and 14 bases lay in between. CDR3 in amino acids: CATSDPGDGPKNIQYF. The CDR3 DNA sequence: TGTGCCACCAGTGACCCAGGGGACGGGCCCAAAAACATTCAGTACTTC.

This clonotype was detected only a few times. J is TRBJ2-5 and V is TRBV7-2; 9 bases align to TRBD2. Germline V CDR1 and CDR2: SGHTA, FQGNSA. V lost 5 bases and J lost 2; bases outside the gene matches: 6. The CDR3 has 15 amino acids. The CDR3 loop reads CASSNQGLAQETQYF. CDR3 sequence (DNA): TGTGCCAGCAGCAACCAAGGACTAGCGCAAGAGACCCAGTACTTC.

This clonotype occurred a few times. The CDR3 sequence: CASSLGYSTDTQYF. The DNA for the CDR3 is TGCGCCAGCAGCTTGGGTTACAGCACAGATACGCAGTATTTT. The genes are TRBV5-1 and TRBJ2-3, with unresolved D. The V gene's germline CDR1 is SGHRS and CDR2 YFSETQ. V lost 0 bases, J lost 0 bases, and 5 bases lay in between. CDR3 size: 14 residues.

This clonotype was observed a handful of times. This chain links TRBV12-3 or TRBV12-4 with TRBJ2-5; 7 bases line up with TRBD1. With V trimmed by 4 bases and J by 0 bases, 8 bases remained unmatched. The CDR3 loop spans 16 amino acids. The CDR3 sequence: CASSSTGTAYQETQYF. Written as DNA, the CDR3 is TGTGCCAGCAGTTCCACCGGGACAGCGTACCAAGAGACCCAGTACTTC.

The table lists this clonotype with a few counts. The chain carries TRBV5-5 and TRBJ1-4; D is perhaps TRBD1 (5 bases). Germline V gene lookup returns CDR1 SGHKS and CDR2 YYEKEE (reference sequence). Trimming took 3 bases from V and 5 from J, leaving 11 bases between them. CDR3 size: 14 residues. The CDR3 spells CASSSRDSNEKLFF. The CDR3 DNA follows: TGTGCCAGCAGCTCCAGGGATTCCAATGAAAAACTGTTTTTT.

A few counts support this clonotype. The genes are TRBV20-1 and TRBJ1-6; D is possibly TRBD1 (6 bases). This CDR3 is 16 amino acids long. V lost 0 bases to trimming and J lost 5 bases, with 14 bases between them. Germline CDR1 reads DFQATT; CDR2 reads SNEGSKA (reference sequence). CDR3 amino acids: CSARDRGVTHNSPLHF. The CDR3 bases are TGCAGTGCTAGAGATAGGGGGGTTACTCATAATTCACCCCTCCACTTT.

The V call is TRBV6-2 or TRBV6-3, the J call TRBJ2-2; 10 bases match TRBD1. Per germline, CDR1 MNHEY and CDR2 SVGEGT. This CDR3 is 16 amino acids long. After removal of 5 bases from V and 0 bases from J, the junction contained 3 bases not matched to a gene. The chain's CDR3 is CASSRQGAANTGELFF. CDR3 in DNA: TGTGCCAGCAGTCGACAGGGGGCTGCGAACACCGGGGAGCTGTTTTTT.

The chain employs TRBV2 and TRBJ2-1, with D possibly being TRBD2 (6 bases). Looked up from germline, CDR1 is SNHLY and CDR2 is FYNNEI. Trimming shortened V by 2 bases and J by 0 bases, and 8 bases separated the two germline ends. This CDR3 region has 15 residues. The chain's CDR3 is CASSELAASYNEQFF. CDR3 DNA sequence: TGTGCCAGCAGTGAATTAGCGGCCTCCTACAATGAGCAGTTCTTC.

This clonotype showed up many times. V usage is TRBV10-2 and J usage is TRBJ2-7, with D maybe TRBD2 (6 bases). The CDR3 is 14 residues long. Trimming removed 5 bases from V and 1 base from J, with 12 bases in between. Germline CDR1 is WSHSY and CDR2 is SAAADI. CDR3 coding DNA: TGCGCCAGCAGTAATCCTAGCGAGTCCTACGAGCAGTACTTC. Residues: CASSNPSESYEQYF.

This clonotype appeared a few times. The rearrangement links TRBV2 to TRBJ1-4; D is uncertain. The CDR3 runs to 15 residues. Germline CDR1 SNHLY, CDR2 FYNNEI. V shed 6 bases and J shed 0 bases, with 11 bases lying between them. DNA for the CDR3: TGTGCCAGCAGCGAAACAGTTGCAACTAATGAAAAACTGTTTTTT. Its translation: CASSETVATNEKLFF.

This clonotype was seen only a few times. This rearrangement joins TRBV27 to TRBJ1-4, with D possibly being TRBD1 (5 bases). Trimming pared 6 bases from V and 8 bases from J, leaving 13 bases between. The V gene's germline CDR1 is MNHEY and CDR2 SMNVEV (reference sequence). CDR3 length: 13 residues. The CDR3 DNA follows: TGTGCCAGCAGCGGCAGGGAGGGGGAAAAACTGTTTTTT. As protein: CASSGREGEKLFF.

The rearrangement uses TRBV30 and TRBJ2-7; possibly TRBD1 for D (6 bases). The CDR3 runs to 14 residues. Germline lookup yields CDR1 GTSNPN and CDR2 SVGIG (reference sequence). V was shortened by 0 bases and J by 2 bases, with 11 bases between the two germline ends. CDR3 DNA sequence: TGTGCCTGGAGTGTATGGGACAAAGCCTACGAGCAGTACTTC. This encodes CAWSVWDKAYEQYF.

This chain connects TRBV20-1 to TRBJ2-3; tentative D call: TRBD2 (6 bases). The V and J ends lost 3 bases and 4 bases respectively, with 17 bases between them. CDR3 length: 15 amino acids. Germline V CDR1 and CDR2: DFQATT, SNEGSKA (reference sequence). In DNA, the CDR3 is TGCAGTGCTAGCGTTCCCACGCGGAGGGCAGATACGCAGTATTTT. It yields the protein CSASVPTRRADTQYF.

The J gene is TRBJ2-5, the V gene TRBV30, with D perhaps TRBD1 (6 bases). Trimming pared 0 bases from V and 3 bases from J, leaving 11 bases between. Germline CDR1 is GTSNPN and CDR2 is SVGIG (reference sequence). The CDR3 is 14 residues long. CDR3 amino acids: CAWSVWAGEETQYF. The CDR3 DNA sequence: TGTGCCTGGAGTGTATGGGCAGGGGAAGAGACCCAGTACTTC. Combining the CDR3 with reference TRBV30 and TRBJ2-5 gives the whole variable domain SQTIHQWPATLVQPVGSPLSLECTVEGTSNPNLYWYRQAAGRGLQLLFYSVGIGQISSEVPQNLSASRPQDRQFILSSKKLLLSDSGFYLCAWSVWAGEETQYFGPGTRLLVL.